Shown below are 27 T cell receptor beta chains from a single sample sequenced in a study of control samples from healthy donors and cancer patients. Measured with immunoSEQ multiplex PCR; TCRdb has only the in-frame clones, and not every one. The sample lists under 90,000 clones, 92% seen once, with 5.8% in the top ten. Sequenced: blood. The receptors originated from a woman in her sixties in good health.

The gene calls are TRBV18 and TRBJ1-2, with a weak D call TRBD1 (5 bases). Germline V gene data show CDR1 as KGHSH and CDR2 as LQKENI. The CDR3 is 16 amino acids. V was shortened by 3 bases and J by 2 bases, with 16 bases between the two germline ends. The CDR3, as DNA: TGTGCCAGCTCACCTTTCCGGGGGGAGTCAAACTATGGCTACACCTTC. Its protein product is CASSPFRGESNYGYTF.

The genes are TRBV5-3 and TRBJ2-5; D gene unclear. TRBV5-3 falls under the ORF class, with uncertain function. The V and J ends lost 3 bases and 4 bases respectively, with 28 bases between them. CDR3 size: 19 residues. The CDR3 loop reads CARSSHFILWSTVRETQYF. For the CDR3, the DNA is TGTGCCAGAAGCTCGCACTTTATTTTGTGGAGTACAGTTCGAGAGACCCAGTACTTC.

The count of this clone is one. J is TRBJ2-4 and V is TRBV9; D might be TRBD1 (5 bases). Deletions cut 3 bases from V and 6 bases from J, with 16 bases between. Looked up from germline, CDR1 is SGDLS and CDR2 is YYNGEE. CDR3 length: 15 residues. The CDR3 DNA reads TGTGCCAGCAGCGGACGAACAGGTTTGGGAAACATTCAGTACTTC. Translated: CASSGRTGLGNIQYF.

V and J are TRBV12-3 or TRBV12-4 and TRBJ2-5; the D is unclear. The CDR3 contains 11 residues. The V gene lost 2 bases and the J gene lost 5 bases, with 3 bases spanning the gap. The CDR3 spells CASSLRETQYF. CDR3 sequence (DNA): TGTGCCAGCAGTTTACGGGAGACCCAGTACTTC.

DNA for the CDR3: TGTGCCAGCAGAACCGGGACTGGAAACAATGAGCAGTTCTTC. This translates into CASRTGTGNNEQFF. This sequence joins TRBV6-5 and TRBJ2-1, with D possibly matching TRBD2 (6 bases). The CDR3 runs 14 residues. V was trimmed by 6 bases and J by 5 bases, leaving 14 bases between them. Germline V lookup: CDR1 MNHEY, CDR2 SVGAGI.

This chain uses TRBV12-3 or TRBV12-4 with TRBJ1-4, with unresolved D. The CDR3 spans 12 residues. Trimming stripped 5 bases from V and 7 bases from J, with 8 bases between. CDR3 sequence: CASSPRAEKLFF. The CDR3 nucleotides read TGTGCCAGCAGTCCACGAGCTGAAAAACTGTTTTTT.

The V call is TRBV12-3 or TRBV12-4, the J call TRBJ2-3, with a weak D call TRBD1 (5 bases). The CDR3 consists of 13 residues. Trimming cost V 6 bases and J 1 base, with 8 bases left between them. The CDR3 nucleotides read TGTGCCAGCAGGGTAGGGGGCACAGATACGCAGTATTTT. Its translation: CASRVGGTDTQYF.

The rearrangement uses TRBV27 and TRBJ1-1, with D possibly TRBD1 on 6 matching bases. The length of the CDR3 is 14 residues. V was shortened by 6 bases and J by 0 bases, with 11 bases between the two germline ends. Germline lookup yields CDR1 MNHEY and CDR2 SMNVEV (reference sequence). CDR3 region: CASRLDSMNTEAFF. The CDR3 region has the DNA TGTGCCAGCAGGCTGGACAGCATGAACACTGAAGCTTTCTTT.

The genes are TRBV19 and TRBJ1-2; D unclear. CDR1 LNHDA and CDR2 SQIVND come from the germline V gene (reference sequence). The germline V and J ends were trimmed by 3 bases and 3 bases, with 8 bases remaining between them. This CDR3 spans 13 amino acids. CDR3 in amino acids: CASSIDGHYGYTF. For the CDR3, the DNA is TGTGCCAGTAGTATCGACGGGCACTATGGCTACACCTTC.

The V gene is TRBV19, the J gene TRBJ2-3, with TRBD2 matching 8 bases. Germline V gene lookup returns CDR1 LNHDA and CDR2 SQIVND (reference sequence). Trimming cost V 5 bases and J 2 bases; bases outside gene matches: 6. This CDR3 has 15 residues. The CDR3 DNA reads TGTGCCAGTAGTGGGGTAGCGGGGAACACAGATACGCAGTATTTT. Translation: CASSGVAGNTDTQYF.

V gene TRBV2 combines with J gene TRBJ1-5; 7 bases align to TRBD1. V was clipped by 0 bases and J by 5 bases; unmatched bases: 4. This CDR3 spans 15 amino acids. Germline-derived CDR1 and CDR2 are SNHLY and FYNNEI. The CDR3 loop is CASSEARQGHQPQHF. The DNA for the CDR3 is TGTGCCAGCAGTGAAGCGCGACAGGGTCATCAGCCCCAGCATTTT.

CDR3 amino acids: CASRTDPNTGELFF. The CDR3 DNA follows: TGTGCCAGCAGGACGGACCCGAACACCGGGGAGCTGTTTTTT. This sequence joins TRBV6-5 and TRBJ2-2; D gene ambiguous. The CDR3 totals 14 residues. The V gene lost 6 bases and the J gene lost 0 bases, with 8 bases spanning the gap. Germline CDR1 MNHEY, CDR2 SVGAGI.

This chain joins TRBV12-3 or TRBV12-4 and TRBJ1-5, with unresolved D. The CDR3 runs 12 residues. V was cut by 4 bases and J by 0 bases, with 1 base left in between. CDR3 loop: CASSYSNQPQHF. CDR3 in DNA: TGTGCCAGCAGTTATAGCAATCAGCCCCAGCATTTT.

This clone has more than one count but fewer than ten. This chain connects TRBV6-6 to TRBJ2-1, with 12 nucleotides matching TRBD1. This CDR3 spans 16 amino acids. Germline V gene data show CDR1 as MNHNY and CDR2 as SVGAGI (reference sequence). J was trimmed by 6 bases and V by 2 bases; bases with no gene match: 5. The CDR3 is CASSYAGTGGSNEQFF. The CDR3 region has the DNA TGTGCCAGCAGTTACGCCGGGACAGGGGGCTCCAATGAGCAGTTCTTC.

This clone has a single count. CDR3 DNA sequence: TGTGCCAGTAGGCTCCAGGGAGGGAACACTGAAGCTTTCTTT. This codes for CASRLQGGNTEAFF. The rearrangement links TRBV19 to TRBJ1-1, with D possibly being TRBD1 (5 bases). V dropped 6 bases and J dropped 1 base, with 12 bases sitting between them. This CDR3 has 14 residues. The germline V gene encodes CDR1 LNHDA and CDR2 SQIVND (reference sequence).

This clone occurred once. The CDR3 DNA reads TGTGCCTGGAGTGAGGAGGGTTATGGCTACACCTTC. Translated, it gives CAWSEEGYGYTF. This rearrangement joins TRBV30 to TRBJ1-2; D gene unclear. With 1 base removed from V and 5 bases from J, the gap between germline ends came to 8 bases. Germline assignment: CDR1 GTSNPN and CDR2 SVGIG (reference sequence). This CDR3 comprises 12 residues.

CDR3 loop: CASSSTSGSSEQFF. CDR3 in DNA: TGTGCCAGCAGCTCGACTAGCGGGAGTAGTGAGCAGTTCTTC. This chain joins TRBV11-3 and TRBJ2-1, with 12 bases lining up with TRBD2. Germline V gene sequence: CDR1 SGHNT, CDR2 YENEEA. This CDR3 has 14 amino acids. The J segment lost 9 bases and the V segment lost 4 bases, leaving 4 bases of the junction unmatched.

V is TRBV11-2 and J is TRBJ2-1, with 14 bases identical to TRBD2. This CDR3 comprises 17 residues. The germline V gene has CDR1 SGHAT and CDR2 FQNNGV. Trimming cost V 5 bases and J 2 bases; bases outside gene matches: 5. The CDR3 DNA reads as TGTGCCAGCAGCAAGGGACTAGCGGGAGTGGCCTACAATGAGCAGTTCTTC. Its translation: CASSKGLAGVAYNEQFF.

The chain combines TRBV21-1 with TRBJ1-5. TRBV21-1 has pseudogene status. This CDR3 comprises 11 residues. Here the CDR3 DNA reads TGTGCCAGCAGCAAGGGGGAGCCCCAGCATTTT. This sequence encodes CASSKGEPQHF.

A word on this clone: Germline is not matched at one junction end, which may reflect a read error. The chain links TRBV28 to TRBJ2-7; D uncertain. Germline CDR1 is MDHEN and CDR2 is SYDVKM. CDR3 size: 10 residues. In DNA form, the CDR3 reads TGTGCCAGTAGTTATACAGAGCAGTACTTC. Its protein product is CASSYTEQYF.

CDR3 residues: CASSIEAGIGANVLTF. CDR3 sequence (DNA): TGTGCCAGTAGTATAGAAGCAGGGATCGGGGCCAACGTCCTGACTTTC. J is TRBJ2-6 and V is TRBV19; TRBD1 is a possible D gene (5 bases). Germline assignment: CDR1 LNHDA and CDR2 SQIVND (reference sequence). CDR3 length equals 16 residues. V dropped 0 bases and J dropped 4 bases, with 10 bases sitting between them.

The genes are TRBV2 and TRBJ2-1; weak D call: TRBD1 (7 bases). V was trimmed by 4 bases and J by 8 bases, leaving 15 bases between them. CDR1 is SNHLY and CDR2 is FYNNEI in the germline V gene. The CDR3 is 14 amino acids. The CDR3 protein is CASSGTGGVDEQFF. The CDR3 DNA follows: TGTGCCAGCAGTGGGACAGGCGGGGTGGATGAGCAGTTCTTC.

A few counts support this clone. The chain recombines TRBV5-1 with TRBJ2-7; 7 bases line up with TRBD1. Germline CDR1 is SGHRS and CDR2 is YFSETQ. J lost 3 bases, V lost 4 bases, and 25 bases had no gene match. CDR3 length: 20 residues. CDR3 region: CASSLEMRRGVGGYYYEQYF. The CDR3 nucleotides read TGCGCCAGCAGCCTCGAGATGCGGAGAGGGGTAGGGGGCTACTACTACGAGCAGTACTTC.

This chain links TRBV2 with TRBJ2-1; D is unresolved. Looked up from germline, CDR1 is SNHLY and CDR2 is FYNNEI. This CDR3 comprises 10 residues. The V gene lost 5 bases and the J gene lost 7 bases, with 3 bases spanning the gap. CDR3 nucleotide sequence: TGTGCCAGCAGTATTAATGAGCAGTTCTTC. It is translated as CASSINEQFF.

The V and J genes are TRBV13 and TRBJ1-3, with D maybe TRBD1 (6 bases). CDR3 length equals 15 residues. Trimming removed 10 bases from V and 0 bases from J, with 16 bases in between. Germline V gene data show CDR1 as PRHDT and CDR2 as FYEKMQ (reference sequence). The CDR3 DNA follows: TGTGCCACCTCGACAGGAAGATCCTCTGGAAACACCATATATTTT. Amino acids: CATSTGRSSGNTIYF.

The rearrangement uses TRBV7-6 and TRBJ2-7; D possibly corresponds to TRBD2 (5 bases). CDR3 length: 16 residues. Between the trimmed V and J ends, which lost 4 bases and 2 bases, there was a span of 18 bases. Germline V gene lookup returns CDR1 SGHVS and CDR2 FNYEAQ. As DNA, the CDR3 is TGTGCCAGCAGCTCCGCCCCTTCAGGACTGCCCTACGAGCAGTACTTC. Protein sequence: CASSSAPSGLPYEQYF.

This chain uses TRBV7-9 with TRBJ1-1; the D gene is possibly TRBD1 (6 bases). There are 15 residues in the CDR3. V was shortened by 2 bases and J by 1 base, with 11 bases between the two germline ends. The germline V gene has CDR1 SEHNR and CDR2 FQNEAQ (reference sequence). The CDR3 bases are TGTGCCAGCAGCTTAAGGGGGGGCCGGAACACTGAAGCTTTCTTT. The encoded protein is CASSLRGGRNTEAFF.